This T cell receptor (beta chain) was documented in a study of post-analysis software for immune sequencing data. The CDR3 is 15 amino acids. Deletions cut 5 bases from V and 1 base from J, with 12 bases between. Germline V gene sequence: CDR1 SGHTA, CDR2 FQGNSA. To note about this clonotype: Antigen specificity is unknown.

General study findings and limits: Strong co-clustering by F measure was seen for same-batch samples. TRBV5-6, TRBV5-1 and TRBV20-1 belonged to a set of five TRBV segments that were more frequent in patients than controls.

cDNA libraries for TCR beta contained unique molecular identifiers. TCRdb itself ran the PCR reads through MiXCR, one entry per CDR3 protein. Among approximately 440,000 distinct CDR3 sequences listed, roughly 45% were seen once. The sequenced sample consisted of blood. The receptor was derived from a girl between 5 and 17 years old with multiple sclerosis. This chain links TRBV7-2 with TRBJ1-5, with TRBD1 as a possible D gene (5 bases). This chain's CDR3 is CASSRDGESNQPQHF. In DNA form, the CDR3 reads TGTGCCAGCAGCCGGGACGGGGAGAGCAATCAGCCCCAGCATTTT.